These T cell receptor beta chains were read from a single sample in a study of T cells in Graves' hyperthyroidism and ophthalmopathy. TCRdb reprocessed the multiplex PCR reads with MiXCR, giving one entry per CDR3 protein. The sample consists of roughly 750,000 distinct CDR3 sequences, around 15% of them appearing once. Sequenced sample: blood. These receptors originate from a man aged 18-30 years with Graves' hyperthyroidism. The CDR3 runs from the conserved cysteine through the conserved F or W. The order of the fields is D gene, J gene, V gene, CDR3 length, clone size, CDR3 protein, CDR3 DNA. D genes are given only for firm matches. Clone size is stated in some rows and not others, as once, few, many or a class when expanded.

>TRBD1|TRBJ2-5|TRBV7-2|14|-
CASSLSTGEETQYF
TGTGCCAGCAGCTTGAGTACAGGGGAAGAGACCCAGTACTTC
>-|TRBJ1-1|TRBV15|15|many
CATSSSVPMNTEAFF
TGTGCCACCAGCAGTTCAGTCCCCATGAACACTGAAGCTTTCTTT
>TRBD1|TRBJ2-1|TRBV29-1|16|few
CSASAGGRSSYNEQFF
TGCAGCGCCAGCGCAGGGGGCAGAAGCTCCTACAATGAGCAGTTCTTC
>-|TRBJ1-1|TRBV27|15|many
CASSLSRGLNTEAFF
TGTGCCAGCAGTTTATCGCGAGGACTGAACACTGAAGCTTTCTTT
>-|TRBJ2-3|TRBV28|14|many
CASSFKSGTDTQYF
TGTGCCAGCAGTTTTAAGTCCGGGACAGATACGCAGTATTTT
>-|TRBJ2-1|TRBV6-2/TRBV6-3|17|-
CASSYGSPSGGVNEQFF
TGTGCCAGCAGTTATGGGTCCCCAAGTGGCGGAGTCAATGAGCAGTTCTTC
>TRBD1|TRBJ1-2|TRBV30|14|few
CAWSMTGDNYGYTF
TGTGCCTGGAGTATGACAGGGGACAACTATGGCTACACCTTC
>-|TRBJ2-1|TRBV19|14|many
CASSIGQGYNEQFF
TGTGCCAGTAGTATTGGCCAGGGGTATAATGAGCAGTTCTTC
>-|TRBJ2-1|TRBV20-1|15|-
CSARDPATYYNEQFF
TGCAGTGCTAGAGATCCCGCTACCTACTACAATGAGCAGTTCTTC
>TRBD1|TRBJ2-6|TRBV28|17|few
CASSFEGALSGANVLTF
TGTGCCAGCAGTTTCGAGGGGGCCCTCTCTGGGGCCAACGTCCTGACTTTC
>-|TRBJ2-2|TRBV27|15|-
CASTSRSTWPGELFF
TGTGCCAGCACCTCCCGATCGACCTGGCCCGGGGAGCTGTTTTTT
>-|TRBJ1-5|TRBV20-1|14|few
CSALGLNSNQPQHF
TGCAGTGCTCTAGGACTCAATAGCAATCAGCCCCAGCATTTT
>-|TRBJ1-1|TRBV28|15|few
CASRQIGGGYTEAFF
TGTGCCAGCAGACAAATAGGGGGGGGATACACTGAAGCTTTCTTT
>-|TRBJ2-1|TRBV27|17|-
CASSGPGQGVLNNEQFF
TGTGCCAGCAGTGGACCGGGACAAGGAGTCCTTAACAATGAGCAGTTCTTC
>-|TRBJ2-3|TRBV15|15|few
CATSRDRESTDTQYF
TGTGCCACCAGCAGAGATCGGGAGAGCACAGATACGCAGTATTTT
>-|TRBJ1-1|TRBV20-1|12|-
CSARDRQQRAFF
TGCAGTGCTAGAGATCGGCAACAAAGGGCTTTCTTT
>-|TRBJ2-1|TRBV5-1|15|-
CASSFDIQRYNGQFF
TGCGCCAGCAGCTTCGACATCCAGCGGTACAATGGGCAGTTCTTC
>TRBD2|TRBJ2-1|TRBV28|15|-
CASSFPAGVSSEQFF
TGTGCCAGCAGTTTTCCAGCGGGAGTATCCAGTGAGCAGTTCTTC
>TRBD2|TRBJ2-3|TRBV11-2|15|many
CASSSTSGTTDTQYF
TGTGCCAGCAGCTCGACTAGCGGGACAACAGATACGCAGTATTTT
>TRBD1|TRBJ2-7|TRBV28|15|many
CASNQPGQGVGEQYF
TGTGCCAGCAACCAACCGGGACAGGGGGTTGGGGAGCAGTACTTC
>-|TRBJ1-4|TRBV10-3|12|-
CAVRGTNEKLFF
TGTGCCGTCAGGGGAACTAATGAAAAACTGTTTTTT
>-|TRBJ1-5|TRBV9|18|few
CASSVGRRGLGSNQPQHF
TGTGCCAGCAGCGTAGGGCGTCGGGGGCTCGGTAGCAATCAGCCCCAGCATTTT
>-|TRBJ2-6|TRBV12-3/TRBV12-4|15|many
CASRGRGSGANVLTF
TGTGCCAGCAGGGGGCGCGGCTCTGGGGCCAACGTCCTGACTTTC